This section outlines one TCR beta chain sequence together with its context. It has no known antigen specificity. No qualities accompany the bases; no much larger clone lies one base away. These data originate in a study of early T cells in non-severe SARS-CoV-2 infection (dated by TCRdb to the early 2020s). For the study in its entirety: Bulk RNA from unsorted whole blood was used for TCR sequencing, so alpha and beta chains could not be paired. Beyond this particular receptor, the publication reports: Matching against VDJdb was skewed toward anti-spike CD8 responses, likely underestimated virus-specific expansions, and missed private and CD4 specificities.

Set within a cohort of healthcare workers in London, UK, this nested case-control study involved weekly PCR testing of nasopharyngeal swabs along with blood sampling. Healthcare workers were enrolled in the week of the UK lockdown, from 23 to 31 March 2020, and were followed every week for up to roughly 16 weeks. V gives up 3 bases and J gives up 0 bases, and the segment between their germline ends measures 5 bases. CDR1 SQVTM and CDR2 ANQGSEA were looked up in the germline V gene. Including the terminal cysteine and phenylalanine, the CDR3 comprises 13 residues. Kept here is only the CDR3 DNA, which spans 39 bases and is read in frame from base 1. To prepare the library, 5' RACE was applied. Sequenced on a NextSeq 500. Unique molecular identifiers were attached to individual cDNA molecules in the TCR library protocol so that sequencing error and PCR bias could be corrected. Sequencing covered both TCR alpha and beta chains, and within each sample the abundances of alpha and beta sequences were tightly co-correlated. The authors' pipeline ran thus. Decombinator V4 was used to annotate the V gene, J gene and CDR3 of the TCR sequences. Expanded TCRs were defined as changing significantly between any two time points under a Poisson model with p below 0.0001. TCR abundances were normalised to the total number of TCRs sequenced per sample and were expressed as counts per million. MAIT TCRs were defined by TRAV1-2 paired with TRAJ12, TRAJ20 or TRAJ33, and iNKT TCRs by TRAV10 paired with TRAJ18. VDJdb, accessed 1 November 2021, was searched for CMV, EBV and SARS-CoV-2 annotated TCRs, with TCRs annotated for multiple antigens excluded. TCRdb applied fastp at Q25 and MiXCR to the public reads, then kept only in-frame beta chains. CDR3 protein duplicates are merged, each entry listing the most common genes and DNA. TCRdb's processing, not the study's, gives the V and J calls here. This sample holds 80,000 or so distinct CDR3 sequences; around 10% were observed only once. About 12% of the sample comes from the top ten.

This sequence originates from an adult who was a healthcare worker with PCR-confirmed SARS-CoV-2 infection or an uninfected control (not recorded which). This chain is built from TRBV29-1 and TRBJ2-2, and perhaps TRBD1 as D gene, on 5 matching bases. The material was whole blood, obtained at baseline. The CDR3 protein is CSVDRANTGELFF. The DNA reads TGCAGCGTTGACAGGGCGAACACCGGGGAGCTGTTTTTT.